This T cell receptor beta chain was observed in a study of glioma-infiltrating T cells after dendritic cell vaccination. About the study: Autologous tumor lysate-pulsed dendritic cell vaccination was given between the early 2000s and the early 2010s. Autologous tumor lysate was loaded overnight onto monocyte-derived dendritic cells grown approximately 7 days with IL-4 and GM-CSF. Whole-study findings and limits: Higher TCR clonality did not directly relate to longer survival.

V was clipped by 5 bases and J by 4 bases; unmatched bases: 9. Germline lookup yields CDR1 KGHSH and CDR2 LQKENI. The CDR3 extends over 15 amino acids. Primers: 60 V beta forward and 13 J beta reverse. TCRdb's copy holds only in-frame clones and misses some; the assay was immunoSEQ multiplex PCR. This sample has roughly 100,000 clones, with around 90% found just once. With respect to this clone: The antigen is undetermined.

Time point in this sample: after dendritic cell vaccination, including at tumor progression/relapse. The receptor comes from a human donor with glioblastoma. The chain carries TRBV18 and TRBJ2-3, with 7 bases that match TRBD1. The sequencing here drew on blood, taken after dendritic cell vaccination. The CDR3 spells CASSTRQGFADTQYF. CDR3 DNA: TGTGCCAGCTCAACCAGACAGGGCTTCGCAGATACGCAGTATTTT.